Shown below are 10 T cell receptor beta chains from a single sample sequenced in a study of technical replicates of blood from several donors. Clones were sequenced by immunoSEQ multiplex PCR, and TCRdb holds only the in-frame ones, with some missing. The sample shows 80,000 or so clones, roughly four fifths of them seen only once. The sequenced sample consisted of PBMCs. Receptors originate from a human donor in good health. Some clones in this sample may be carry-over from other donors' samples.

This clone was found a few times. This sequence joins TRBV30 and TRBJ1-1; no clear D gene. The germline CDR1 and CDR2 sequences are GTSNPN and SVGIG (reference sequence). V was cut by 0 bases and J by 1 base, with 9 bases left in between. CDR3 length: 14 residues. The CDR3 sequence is CAWSVTPQNTEAFF. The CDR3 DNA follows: TGTGCCTGGAGTGTAACACCACAGAACACTGAAGCTTTCTTT. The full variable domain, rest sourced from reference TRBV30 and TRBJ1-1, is SQTIHQWPATLVQPVGSPLSLECTVEGTSNPNLYWYRQAAGRGLQLLFYSVGIGQISSEVPQNLSASRPQDRQFILSSKKLLLSDSGFYLCAWSVTPQNTEAFFGQGTRLTVV.

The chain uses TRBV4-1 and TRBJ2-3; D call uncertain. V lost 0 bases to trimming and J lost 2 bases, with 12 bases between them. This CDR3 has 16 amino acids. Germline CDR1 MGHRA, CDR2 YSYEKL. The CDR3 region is CASSQERKSPTDTQYF. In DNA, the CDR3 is TGCGCCAGCAGCCAAGAAAGAAAGAGCCCCACAGATACGCAGTATTTT.

CDR3 DNA: TGCGCCAGCAGCCAAGATGCGGGGGCTAACTATGGCTACACCTTC. Protein product: CASSQDAGANYGYTF. The J gene is TRBJ1-2, the V gene TRBV4-3, with a tentative D call TRBD1 (5 bases). Trimming removed 0 bases from V and 0 bases from J, with 8 bases in between. The CDR3 spans 15 residues. The germline V gene has CDR1 LGHNA and CDR2 YSLEER.

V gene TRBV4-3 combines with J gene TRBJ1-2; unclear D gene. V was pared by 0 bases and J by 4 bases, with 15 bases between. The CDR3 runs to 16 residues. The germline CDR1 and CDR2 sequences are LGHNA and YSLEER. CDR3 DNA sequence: TGCGCCAGCAGCCAAGATCGCGGGTCCGCCGGCTATGGCTACACCTTC. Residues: CASSQDRGSAGYGYTF.

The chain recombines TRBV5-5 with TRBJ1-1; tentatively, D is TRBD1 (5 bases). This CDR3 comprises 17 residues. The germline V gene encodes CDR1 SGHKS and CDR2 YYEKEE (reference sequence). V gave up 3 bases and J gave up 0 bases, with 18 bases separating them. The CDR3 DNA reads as TGTGCCAGCAGCTCAAGGGGTCCCACCTACATGAACACTGAAGCTTTCTTT. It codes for CASSSRGPTYMNTEAFF.

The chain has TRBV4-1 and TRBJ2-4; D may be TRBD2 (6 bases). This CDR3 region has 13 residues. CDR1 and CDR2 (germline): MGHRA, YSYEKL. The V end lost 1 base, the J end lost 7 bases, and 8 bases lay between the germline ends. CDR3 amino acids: CASSQVGGNIQYF. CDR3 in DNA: TGCGCCAGCAGCCAAGTCGGGGGTAACATTCAGTACTTC.

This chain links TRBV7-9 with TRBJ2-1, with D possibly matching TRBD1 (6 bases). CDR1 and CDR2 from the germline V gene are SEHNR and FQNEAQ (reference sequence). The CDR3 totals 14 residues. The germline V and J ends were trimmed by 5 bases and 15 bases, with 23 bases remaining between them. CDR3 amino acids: CASSPRQVTRGWFF. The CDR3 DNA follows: TGTGCCAGCAGCCCGAGACAGGTCACCCGAGGTTGGTTCTTC.

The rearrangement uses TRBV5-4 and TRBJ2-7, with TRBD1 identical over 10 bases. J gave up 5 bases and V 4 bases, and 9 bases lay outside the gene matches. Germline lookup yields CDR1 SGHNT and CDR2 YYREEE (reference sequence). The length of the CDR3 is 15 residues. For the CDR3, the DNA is TGTGCCAGCAGCACAAGGAGGGACAGGGGCAACGAGCAGTACTTC. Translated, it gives CASSTRRDRGNEQYF.

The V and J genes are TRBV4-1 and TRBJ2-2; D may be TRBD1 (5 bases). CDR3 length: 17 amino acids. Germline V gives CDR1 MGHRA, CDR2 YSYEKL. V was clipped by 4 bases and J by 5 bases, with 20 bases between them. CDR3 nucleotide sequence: TGCGCCAGCAGCCCTTTTTTAGGTGCAGGGAAGACCGGGGAGCTGTTTTTT. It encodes CASSPFLGAGKTGELFF.

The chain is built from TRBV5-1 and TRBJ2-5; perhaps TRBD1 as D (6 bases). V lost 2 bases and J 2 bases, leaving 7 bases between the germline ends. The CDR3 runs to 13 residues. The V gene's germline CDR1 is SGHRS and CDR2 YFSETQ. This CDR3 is CASSLDRQETQYF. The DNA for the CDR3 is TGCGCCAGCAGCTTAGACAGGCAAGAGACCCAGTACTTC.